Below, one T cell receptor beta chain is given with its context. Its target is unknown. One junction end disagrees with the germline gene, perhaps due to a read error. This entry is derived from a study of T cell responses to AZD1222 COVID-19 vaccine. General observations from the study: Along spike, vaccine-associated CD4 TCRs were found throughout, with dominance at 160-218 and 743-854.

CDR1 and CDR2 from the germline V gene are SSHAT and FNYEAQ (reference sequence). This CDR3 region has 15 residues. TCRdb's table, derived via immunoSEQ multiplex PCR, lists solely in-frame clones and lacks some. The sample includes 85,000 to 90,000 clones, approximately 86% of them seen just once. The sample in question was peripheral blood, obtained on day 0 of AZD1222 vaccination. The chain couples TRBV7-7 to TRBJ2-5, with 8 bases identical to TRBD2. The origin of this receptor is an adult in good health. CDR3 sequence: CASSSLAGPQETQYF. The CDR3 DNA is TGTGCTAGCAGCTCGCTAGCGGGCCCCCAAGAGACCCAGTACTTC.